The following is a TCR beta chain sequence with its context. Germline V CDR1 and CDR2: KGHDR, SFDVKD. The CDR3 spans 16 residues. With V trimmed by 7 bases and J by 8 bases, 14 bases remained unmatched. The data derive from a study of blood T cell repertoires in COVID-19. The repertoire was sequenced with immunoSEQ multiplex PCR; TCRdb's copy has only in-frame clones and lacks some. The sample records under 65,000 clones, 87% being singletons. The sequence derives from a man at least 80 years old in a cohort sampled during active COVID-19. This rearrangement joins TRBV24-1 to TRBJ2-1; TRBD1 matches at 9 bases. The sequenced sample was peripheral blood. The CDR3 region is CATRVQGALTGDEQFF. CDR3 in DNA: TGTGCCACCAGAGTACAGGGGGCCCTGACCGGGGATGAGCAGTTCTTC.